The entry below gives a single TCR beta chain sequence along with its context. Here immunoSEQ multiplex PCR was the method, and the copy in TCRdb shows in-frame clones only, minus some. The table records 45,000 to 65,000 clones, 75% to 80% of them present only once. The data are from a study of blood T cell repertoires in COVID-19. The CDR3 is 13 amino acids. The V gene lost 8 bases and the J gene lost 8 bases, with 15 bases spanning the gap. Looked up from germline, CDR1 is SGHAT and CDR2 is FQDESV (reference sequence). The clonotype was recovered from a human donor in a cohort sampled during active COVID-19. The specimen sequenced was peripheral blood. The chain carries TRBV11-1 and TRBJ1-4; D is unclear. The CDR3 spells CASSLGGREKLFF. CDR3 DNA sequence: TGTGCCAGCTCCTTGGGAGGAAGAGAAAAACTGTTTTTT.